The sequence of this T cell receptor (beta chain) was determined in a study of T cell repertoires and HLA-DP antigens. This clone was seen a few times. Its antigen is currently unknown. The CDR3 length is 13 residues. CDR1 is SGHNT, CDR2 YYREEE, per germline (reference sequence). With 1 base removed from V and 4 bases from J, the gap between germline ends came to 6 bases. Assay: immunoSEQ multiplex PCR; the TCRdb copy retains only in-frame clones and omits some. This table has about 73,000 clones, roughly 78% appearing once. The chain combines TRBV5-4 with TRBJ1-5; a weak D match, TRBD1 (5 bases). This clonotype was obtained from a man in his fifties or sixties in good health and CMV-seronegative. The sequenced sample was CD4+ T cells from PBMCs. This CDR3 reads CASSLKGNQPQHF. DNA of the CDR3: TGTGCCAGCAGCTTGAAGGGGAATCAGCCCCAGCATTTT.